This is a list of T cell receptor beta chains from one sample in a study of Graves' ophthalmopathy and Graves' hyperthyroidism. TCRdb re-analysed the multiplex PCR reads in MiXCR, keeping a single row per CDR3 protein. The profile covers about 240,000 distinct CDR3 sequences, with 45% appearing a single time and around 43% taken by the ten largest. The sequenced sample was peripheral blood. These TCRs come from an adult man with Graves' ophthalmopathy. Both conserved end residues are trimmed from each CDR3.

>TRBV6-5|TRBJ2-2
ASCGNTGELF
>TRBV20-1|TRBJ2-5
SAFRDMETQY
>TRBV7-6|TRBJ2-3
ASSPGTSGPSTDTQY
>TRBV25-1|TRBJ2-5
ASSQVLAGGILQETQY
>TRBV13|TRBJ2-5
ASSYSTGLAGGQRETQY
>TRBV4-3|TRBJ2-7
ASSQDSGRAYEQY
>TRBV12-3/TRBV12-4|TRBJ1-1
ASSYREAEAF
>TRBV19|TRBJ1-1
ASSIGWDSRPGEAF
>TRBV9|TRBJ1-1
ASSAPRGANTEAF
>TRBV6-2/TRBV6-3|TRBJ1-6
ASSEATAGRSPLH
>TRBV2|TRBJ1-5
ASSGDHSNQPQH
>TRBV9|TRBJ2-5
ASSRTPLAGGLETQY
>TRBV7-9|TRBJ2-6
ASSLGRSSGANVLT
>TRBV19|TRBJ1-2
ASSQRDVNYGYT